This T cell receptor beta chain was sequenced for a study of blood T cell repertoires in COVID-19. V was pared by 5 bases and J by 3 bases, with 7 bases of the junction left unmatched. CDR3 size: 16 residues. From germline, CDR1 is LGHDT and CDR2 YNNKEL (reference sequence). Here immunoSEQ multiplex PCR was the method, and the copy in TCRdb shows in-frame clones only, minus some. The sample includes around 63,000 clones, approximately 90% of them seen just once. This chain uses TRBV3-1 (or the pseudogene TRBV3-2) with TRBJ1-5, with TRBD1 matching over 10 bases. This clonotype originated in an older woman with COVID-19, enrolled during active disease. The sequencing sample was made of peripheral blood. In nucleotides, the CDR3 is TGTGCCAGCAGCACCCGGGGGACAGGGGTCAATCAGCCCCAGCATTTT. This encodes CASSTRGTGVNQPQHF.